The 20 T cell receptor beta chains reported below all come from one sample, sequenced in a study of shared clonotypes between healthy human individuals. Sequencing used immunoSEQ multiplex PCR; TCRdb keeps in-frame clones, though not all of them. In the table there are millions of clones, more than 80% of which are singletons. Sequencing was performed on naive CD4+ T cells from PBMCs. Subset: CD45RA+ positively selected. Every receptor here comes from a man aged 18 to 35 in good health. Some clones in this sample may be carry-over from other donors' samples.

This clone was observed once. The chain combines TRBV28 with TRBJ1-5; possibly TRBD1 for D (6 bases). V shed 8 bases and J shed 0 bases, with 11 bases lying between them. Germline CDR1 MDHEN, CDR2 SYDVKM. The CDR3 runs 14 residues. The CDR3 protein is CASVTGNSNQPQHF. CDR3 coding DNA: TGTGCCAGCGTGACAGGTAATAGCAATCAGCCCCAGCATTTT. Complete variable domain (other parts from reference TRBV28 and TRBJ1-5): DVKVTQSSRYLVKRTGEKVFLECVQDMDHENMFWYRQDPGLGLRLIYFSYDVKMKEKGDIPEGYSVSREKKERFSLILESASTNQTSMYLCASVTGNSNQPQHFGDGTRLSIL.

The chain couples TRBV7-6 to TRBJ2-1; 11 positions agree with TRBD2. The V segment lost 5 bases and the J segment 13 bases; nucleotides outside the gene matches: 10. This CDR3 is 14 amino acids long. Germline CDR1 and CDR2: SGHVS and FNYEAQ. The CDR3 DNA follows: TGTGCCAGCAGCCTAGGGACTAGCGGTCTACCACAGTTCTTC. It is translated as CASSLGTSGLPQFF.

The rearrangement uses TRBV5-1 and TRBJ1-3, with D perhaps TRBD1 (5 bases). CDR3 size: 15 residues. CDR1 SGHRS and CDR2 YFSETQ come from the germline V gene. V gave up 3 bases and J gave up 4 bases, with 14 bases separating them. The CDR3: CASSSLAGSGNTIYF. The CDR3 DNA is TGCGCCAGCAGCTCCTTGGCAGGGAGCGGAAACACCATATATTTT.

This clone was found a few times. The sample carries other DNA sequences with the same CDR3. This rearrangement joins TRBV7-8 to TRBJ1-2; D is unclear. The CDR3 consists of 13 residues. V shed 5 bases and J shed 2 bases, with 9 bases lying between them. Germline-derived CDR1 and CDR2 are SGHVS and FQNEAQ. CDR3 sequence: CASSLDKNYGYTF. In DNA, the CDR3 is TGTGCCAGCAGCCTCGACAAAAACTATGGCTACACCTTC.

With respect to this clone: The same CDR3 arises from other DNA sequences in this sample as well. The chain joins TRBV7-3 to TRBJ1-2; 8 bases agree with TRBD1. Germline CDR1 SGHTA, CDR2 FQGTGA. This CDR3 is built from 13 residues. Trimming took 5 bases from V and 5 from J; bases not matched to a gene: 4. CDR3 nucleotide sequence: TGTGCCAGCAGCCCCGGACAGGGTTATGGCTACACCTTC. Translated, it gives CASSPGQGYGYTF.

This clone was found once. The chain links TRBV19 to TRBJ1-4; D uncertain. The germline CDR1 and CDR2 sequences are LNHDA and SQIVND (reference sequence). V dropped 2 bases and J dropped 0 bases, with 10 bases sitting between them. The CDR3 loop spans 16 amino acids. For the CDR3, the DNA is TGTGCCAGTAGTATAAGGGCGGCAGCAACTAATGAAAAACTGTTTTTT. Amino acid sequence: CASSIRAAATNEKLFF.

The chain employs TRBV2 and TRBJ2-5, with D tentatively TRBD1 or TRBD2 (5 bases each). This CDR3 is built from 15 residues. Trimming removed 7 bases from V and 3 bases from J, with 18 bases in between. The germline gives CDR1 SNHLY, CDR2 FYNNEI. The CDR3 region has the DNA TGTGCCAGCACCCTAGGTCGGGACGGAGAAGAGACCCAGTACTTC. Its protein product is CASTLGRDGEETQYF.

The V gene is TRBV5-4, the J gene TRBJ1-2; tentative D call: TRBD1 (5 bases). The CDR3 spans 13 residues. In germline, CDR1 is SGHNT, CDR2 YYREEE (reference sequence). V dropped 3 bases and J dropped 5 bases, with 11 bases sitting between them. CDR3 bases: TGTGCCAGCAGCTCAGACAGCTCTTATGGCTACACCTTC. It is translated as CASSSDSSYGYTF.

The chain recombines TRBV18 with TRBJ1-2; D is ambiguous. The CDR3 is 16 amino acids. Germline CDR1 reads KGHSH; CDR2 reads LQKENI. V lost 4 bases and J lost 4, with 19 bases in between. In DNA form, the CDR3 reads TGTGCCAGCTCACAGCTGAAAGGGCTCTCTCCCTATGGCTACACCTTC. Translated: CASSQLKGLSPYGYTF.

Worth noting for this clone: This sample also contains other DNA sequences that code for the same CDR3. The chain carries TRBV7-3 and TRBJ2-3, with 9 bases that match TRBD2. Per germline, CDR1 SGHTA and CDR2 FQGTGA. The trim removed 5 bases at V and 3 bases at J, leaving 6 bases unmatched. The CDR3 is 15 amino acids. The CDR3 protein is CASSPRLAGTDTQYF. CDR3 nucleotides: TGTGCCAGCAGCCCGCGGCTAGCGGGAACAGATACGCAGTATTTT.

CDR3 loop: CASSSGGVGPDTQYF. Here the CDR3 DNA reads TGTGCCAGCAGCTCAGGGGGCGTAGGGCCAGATACGCAGTATTTT. This rearrangement joins TRBV7-3 to TRBJ2-3; 8 nucleotides line up with TRBD1. The CDR3 spans 15 residues. Germline loops: CDR1 SGHTA, CDR2 FQGTGA. V lost 4 bases, J lost 4 bases, and 7 bases stayed unmatched.

This chain links TRBV27 with TRBJ2-2; D unclear. Per germline, CDR1 MNHEY and CDR2 SMNVEV (reference sequence). The V end was cut by 4 bases, the J end by 4 bases, with 7 bases between. The length of the CDR3 is 13 residues. The CDR3: CASSSVATGELFF. In DNA, the CDR3 is TGTGCCAGCAGTTCGGTCGCCACCGGGGAGCTGTTTTTT.

CDR3 sequence (DNA): TGCGCCAGCACCAAGCCCCAGTCTGAAGCTTTCTTT. Translating gives CASTKPQSEAFF. V is TRBV5-1 and J is TRBJ1-1, with D unresolved. The V gene's germline CDR1 is SGHRS and CDR2 YFSETQ. CDR3 size: 12 residues. V dropped 6 bases and J dropped 6 bases, with 12 bases sitting between them. Filled out from reference TRBV5-1 and TRBJ1-1, the complete variable domain reads KAGVTQTPRYLIKTRGQQVTLSCSPISGHRSVSWYQQTPGQGLQFLFEYFSETQRNKGNFPGRFSGRQFSNSRSEMNVSTLELGDSALYLCASTKPQSEAFFGQGTRLTVV.

A single count supports this clone. The rearrangement joins TRBV7-3 to TRBJ1-1, with TRBD1 matching 9 bases. V dropped 4 bases and J dropped 0; count of bases not matched to a gene: 0. Germline assignment: CDR1 SGHTA and CDR2 FQGTGA. This CDR3 spans 14 amino acids. The CDR3 here is CASSWTGVNTEAFF. CDR3 DNA sequence: TGTGCCAGCAGCTGGACAGGGGTGAACACTGAAGCTTTCTTT.

J is TRBJ2-3 and V is TRBV5-1, with D uncertain. V was shortened by 4 bases and J by 2 bases, with 5 bases between the two germline ends. This CDR3 is built from 12 residues. CDR1 and CDR2 from the germline V gene are SGHRS and YFSETQ. The CDR3 coding sequence is TGCGCCAGCAGCCCCTACACAGATACGCAGTATTTT. Translation gives CASSPYTDTQYF.

The chain's CDR3 is CASSSPKEGNTEAFF. The CDR3 coding sequence is TGTGCCAGCAGCTCGCCAAAGGAGGGGAACACTGAAGCTTTCTTT. The rearrangement joins TRBV13 to TRBJ1-1, with unresolved D. In germline, CDR1 is PRHDT, CDR2 FYEKMQ (reference sequence). CDR3 length: 15 residues. V was clipped by 4 bases and J by 1 base, with 13 bases between them. The variable domain in full, completed from reference TRBV13 and TRBJ1-1, reads AAGVIQSPRHLIKEKRETATLKCYPIPRHDTVYWYQQGPGQDPQFLISFYEKMQSDKGSIPDRFSAQQFSDYHSELNMSSLELGDSALYFCASSSPKEGNTEAFFGQGTRLTVV.

The V call is TRBV28, the J call TRBJ2-7, with 9 bases fitting TRBD2. Germline lookup yields CDR1 MDHEN and CDR2 SYDVKM. This CDR3 spans 13 amino acids. V lost 4 bases and J lost 3; bases outside the gene matches: 1. CDR3 in amino acids: CASSSTSGYEQYF. Written as DNA, the CDR3 is TGTGCCAGCAGTTCGACTAGCGGCTACGAGCAGTACTTC.

This sequence joins TRBV30 and TRBJ2-1; TRBD2 matches at 10 bases. V gave up 7 bases and J gave up 6 bases; unmatched junction bases: 12. This CDR3 contains 15 residues. The germline gives CDR1 GTSNPN, CDR2 SVGIG (reference sequence). CDR3 residues: CASLRSGRLLNEQFF. The CDR3 bases are TGTGCCTCCCTCCGTAGCGGGAGGCTCCTCAATGAGCAGTTCTTC.

The chain uses TRBV18 and TRBJ2-7, with a weak D call TRBD1 (6 bases). V was clipped by 7 bases and J by 0 bases, with 10 bases between them. CDR1 and CDR2 from the germline V gene are KGHSH and LQKENI. The CDR3 is 13 residues long. The CDR3 DNA follows: TGTGCCAGCTGCGAACAGGGCTCCTACGAGCAGTACTTC. Its translation: CASCEQGSYEQYF.

The count of this clone is one. This could be a read error, since a much larger clone is one nucleotide away. This chain connects TRBV25-1 to TRBJ1-1, with D uncertain. Trimming cost V 6 bases and J 1 base, with 3 bases left between them. From germline, CDR1 is MGHDK and CDR2 SYGVNS. This CDR3 is 11 amino acids long. CDR3 sequence: CASRANTEAFF. DNA of the CDR3: TGTGCCAGCAGGGCGAACACTGAAGCTTTCTTT.